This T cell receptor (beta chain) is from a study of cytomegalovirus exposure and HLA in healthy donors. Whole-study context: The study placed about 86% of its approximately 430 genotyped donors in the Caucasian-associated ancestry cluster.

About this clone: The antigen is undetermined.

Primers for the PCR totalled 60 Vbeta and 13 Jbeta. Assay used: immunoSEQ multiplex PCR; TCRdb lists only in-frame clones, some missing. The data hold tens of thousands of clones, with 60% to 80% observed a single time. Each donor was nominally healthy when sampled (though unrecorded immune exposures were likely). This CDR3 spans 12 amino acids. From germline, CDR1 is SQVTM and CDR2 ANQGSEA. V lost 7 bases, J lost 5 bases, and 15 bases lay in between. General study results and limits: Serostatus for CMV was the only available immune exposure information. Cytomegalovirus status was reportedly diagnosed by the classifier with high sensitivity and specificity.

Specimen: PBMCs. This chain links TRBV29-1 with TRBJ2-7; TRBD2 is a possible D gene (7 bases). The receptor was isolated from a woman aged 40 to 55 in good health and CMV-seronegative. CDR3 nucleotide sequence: TGCAGCGGGGGGAGAGGGGGGGACGAGCAGTACTTC. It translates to CSGGRGGDEQYF.